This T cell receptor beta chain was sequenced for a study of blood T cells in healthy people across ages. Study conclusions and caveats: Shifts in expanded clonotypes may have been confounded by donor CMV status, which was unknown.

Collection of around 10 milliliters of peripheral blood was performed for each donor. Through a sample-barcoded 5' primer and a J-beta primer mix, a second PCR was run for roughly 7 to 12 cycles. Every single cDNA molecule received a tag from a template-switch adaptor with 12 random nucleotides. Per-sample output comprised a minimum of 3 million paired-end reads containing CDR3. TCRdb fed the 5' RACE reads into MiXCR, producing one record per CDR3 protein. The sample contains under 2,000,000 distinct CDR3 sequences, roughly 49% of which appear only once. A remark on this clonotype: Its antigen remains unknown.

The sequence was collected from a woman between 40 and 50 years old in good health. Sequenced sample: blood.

CDR3 region: CSARAGGTGANVLTF. The CDR3 nucleotides read TGCAGTGCTAGGGCAGGGGGAACTGGGGCCAACGTCCTGACTTTC. The rearrangement uses TRBV20-1 and TRBJ2-6; the match to TRBD1 covers 7 bases. Germline V lookup: CDR1 DFQATT, CDR2 SNEGSKA (reference sequence). The CDR3 contains 15 residues. The trim removed 3 bases at V and 2 bases at J, leaving 4 bases unmatched.